One sample yielded the 27 T cell receptor beta chains listed below, sequenced in a study of blood T cell repertoires in COVID-19. Assay used: immunoSEQ multiplex PCR; TCRdb lists only in-frame clones, some missing. Here the sample spans a few hundred thousand clones, approximately 88% being singletons. The sample comprised peripheral blood. The origin of the receptors is a man aged 40-50 years with acute or convalescent COVID-19.

The CDR3 sequence: CASRFSPPGGYGYTF. CDR3 sequence (DNA): TGTGCCAGCAGGTTCTCCCCGCCGGGGGGCTATGGCTACACCTTC. The V and J genes are TRBV6-5 and TRBJ1-2; TRBD1 is a possible D gene (5 bases). This CDR3 has 15 residues. Germline loops: CDR1 MNHEY, CDR2 SVGAGI. Trimming cost V 6 bases and J 4 bases, with 18 bases left between them.

The V and J genes are TRBV27 and TRBJ1-5; 11 nucleotides agree with TRBD1. The CDR3 loop spans 16 amino acids. The germline V gene has CDR1 MNHEY and CDR2 SMNVEV (reference sequence). The ends lost 8 bases at V and 1 base at J; junction bases unmatched: 7. Here the CDR3 DNA reads TGTGCCAGCCGGGACAGGGGGTGGAGAAGCAATCAGCCCCAGCATTTT. Its translation is CASRDRGWRSNQPQHF.

The V and J genes are TRBV27 and TRBJ1-2; D unresolved. CDR1 is MNHEY and CDR2 is SMNVEV in the germline V gene (reference sequence). The CDR3 consists of 17 residues. Trimming shortened V by 5 bases and J by 4 bases, and 23 bases separated the two germline ends. CDR3 DNA sequence: TGTGCCAGCAGTCCGAACCGACGGATCCTATCGGGCTATGGCTACACCTTC. Its translation is CASSPNRRILSGYGYTF.

The rearrangement uses TRBV18 and TRBJ2-2; TRBD1 might be the D (5 bases). Per the germline V gene, CDR1 is KGHSH and CDR2 is LQKENI. The CDR3 length is 14 residues. V shed 3 bases and J shed 5 bases, with 10 bases lying between them. The CDR3 loop reads CASSPSSGTGELFF. Written as DNA, the CDR3 is TGTGCCAGCTCACCTTCGTCAGGGACCGGGGAGCTGTTTTTT.

The gene calls are TRBV9 and TRBJ1-1; TRBD1 might be the D (6 bases). The CDR3 consists of 15 residues. The germline V gene encodes CDR1 SGDLS and CDR2 YYNGEE. With 0 bases removed from V and 1 base from J, the gap between germline ends came to 10 bases. For the CDR3, the DNA is TGTGCCAGCAGCGTAGATCAGGGGCAGAACACTGAAGCTTTCTTT. This gives the protein CASSVDQGQNTEAFF.

J is TRBJ2-7 and V is TRBV11-2; D uncertain. The V end was cut by 4 bases, the J end by 3 bases, with 13 bases between. This CDR3 spans 14 amino acids. Per germline, CDR1 SGHAT and CDR2 FQNNGV. The CDR3 nucleotides read TGTGCCAGCAGCTCCGCGATCCGTTTCTACGAGCAGTACTTC. This gives the protein CASSSAIRFYEQYF.

The chain couples TRBV7-2 to TRBJ2-1; TRBD2 matches 7 bases. Germline CDR1 SGHTA, CDR2 FQGNSA. The CDR3 consists of 15 residues. V lost 2 bases, J lost 3 bases, and 4 bases stayed unmatched. CDR3 bases: TGTGCCAGCAGCTTACAAGCGGGGCTCTACAATGAGCAGTTCTTC. This gives the protein CASSLQAGLYNEQFF.

The rearrangement uses TRBV19 and TRBJ2-4; tentatively, D is TRBD2 (6 bases). Germline CDR1 LNHDA, CDR2 SQIVND (reference sequence). Trimming took off 7 bases at V and 3 bases at J, with 19 bases between the two ends. The CDR3 length is 16 residues. CDR3 region: CASTGSWGVVKNIQYF. The DNA of the CDR3 is TGTGCCAGTACCGGATCTTGGGGGGTTGTCAAAAACATTCAGTACTTC.

The CDR3 nucleotides read TGTGCCAGCAGTTGGGGGCAGGGCGGAGAGACCCAGTACTTC. Translating gives CASSWGQGGETQYF. The J gene is TRBJ2-5, the V gene TRBV6-2 or TRBV6-3; TRBD1 might be the D (6 bases). V was pared by 4 bases and J by 4 bases, with 13 bases between. The CDR3 length is 14 residues. Germline V gives CDR1 MNHEY, CDR2 SVGEGT.

The rearrangement joins TRBV7-9 to TRBJ2-2; TRBD1 matches at 9 bases. The CDR3 length is 14 residues. J lost 8 bases, V lost 6 bases, and 7 bases had no gene match. The V gene's germline CDR1 is SEHNR and CDR2 FQNEAQ (reference sequence). CDR3 bases: TGTGCCAGCAGATGGGGACAGGGAGAAGGGGAGCTGTTTTTT. It encodes CASRWGQGEGELFF.

The chain carries TRBV7-9 and TRBJ1-6, with TRBD1 as a possible D gene (5 bases). In germline, CDR1 is SEHNR, CDR2 FQNEAQ (reference sequence). The length of the CDR3 is 14 residues. Between the trimmed V and J ends, which lost 7 bases and 6 bases, there was a span of 13 bases. As DNA, the CDR3 is TGTGCCAGCATCCCGACAGCCCCTAATTCACCCCTCCACTTT. Residues: CASIPTAPNSPLHF.

A note on this clone: The sample has other DNA sequences that encode this CDR3 too. The rearrangement links TRBV19 to TRBJ1-1; a weak D match, TRBD1 (5 bases). V lost 5 bases and J 8 bases, leaving 18 bases between the germline ends. The CDR3 is 14 amino acids. Germline V CDR1 and CDR2: LNHDA, SQIVND (reference sequence). The CDR3 DNA sequence: TGTGCCAGTAGTTCACGGAGGGGCTACGCCGAAGCTTTCTTT. Residues: CASSSRRGYAEAFF.

A single count supports this clone. This rearrangement joins TRBV28 to TRBJ1-5; D might be TRBD1 (6 bases). Trimming shortened V by 2 bases and J by 4 bases, and 9 bases separated the two germline ends. CDR3 length: 14 amino acids. The germline V gene encodes CDR1 MDHEN and CDR2 SYDVKM. As DNA, the CDR3 is TGTGCCAGCAGTTTAGGGGGCGGGAATCAGCCCCAGCATTTT. Amino acid sequence: CASSLGGGNQPQHF.

CDR3 coding DNA: TGTGCCAGCAGCTTAATGGCGGGAGATGGTTGGGATGAGCAGTTCTTC. Translating gives CASSLMAGDGWDEQFF. The rearrangement links TRBV7-3 to TRBJ2-1; 7 bases are a match to TRBD2. Germline loops: CDR1 SGHTA, CDR2 FQGTGA. With V trimmed by 1 base and J by 8 bases, 11 bases remained unmatched. The CDR3 length is 16 residues. Looking up the rest from reference TRBV7-3 and TRBJ2-1 gives the full variable domain: GAGVSQTPSNKVTEKGKYVELRCDPISGHTALYWYRQSLGQGPEFLIYFQGTGAADDSGLPNDRFFAVRPEGSVSTLKIQRTERGDSAVYLCASSLMAGDGWDEQFFGPGTRLTVL.

This clone was counted a single time. The chain is built from TRBV4-2 and TRBJ1-5; D not resolved. CDR1 and CDR2 (germline): LGHNA, YNFKEQ. V was shortened by 0 bases and J by 5 bases, with 5 bases between the two germline ends. The CDR3 is made up of 13 amino acids. CDR3 protein: CASSQDRDQPQHF. The CDR3 DNA reads as TGTGCCAGCAGCCAAGATAGAGATCAGCCCCAGCATTTT.

The V call is TRBV29-1, the J call TRBJ2-1, with TRBD2 matching over 11 bases. The CDR3 runs 13 residues. Germline V gives CDR1 SQVTM, CDR2 ANQGSEA. V lost 8 bases to trimming and J lost 7 bases; unmatched junction nucleotides: 7. Written as DNA, the CDR3 is TGCAGCTTTTCCAGGACTAGCGGGAATGAGCAGTTCTTC. Protein: CSFSRTSGNEQFF.

This chain connects TRBV6-2 or TRBV6-3 to TRBJ2-5; the match to TRBD2 covers 7 bases. The length of the CDR3 is 21 residues. The J segment lost 1 base and the V segment lost 0 bases, leaving 20 bases of the junction unmatched. Germline CDR1 and CDR2: MNHEY and SVGEGT. The CDR3 bases are TGTGCCAGCAGTTACTCCTCTTTTCCGGCAGGGTCGCCGGGGGGCCAAGAGACCCAGTACTTC. Its translation is CASSYSSFPAGSPGGQETQYF.

CDR3 loop: CASSLWTGGTEAFF. DNA of the CDR3: TGTGCCAGCAGCTTGTGGACAGGTGGAACTGAAGCTTTCTTT. This rearrangement joins TRBV14 to TRBJ1-1, with 7 bases fitting TRBD1. After removal of 5 bases from V and 5 bases from J, the junction contained 8 bases not matched to a gene. CDR3 size: 14 residues. In germline, CDR1 is SGHDN, CDR2 FVKESK.

The chain uses TRBV19 and TRBJ2-1, with 11 bases that match TRBD2. This CDR3 region has 15 residues. V lost 6 bases to trimming and J lost 6 bases; unmatched junction nucleotides: 7. Germline V gives CDR1 LNHDA, CDR2 SQIVND (reference sequence). CDR3 loop: CASSPLAGDVNEQFF. CDR3 DNA: TGTGCCAGTAGCCCACTAGCGGGAGACGTCAATGAGCAGTTCTTC.

J is TRBJ1-3 and V is TRBV5-1, with TRBD1 matching over 7 bases. Germline lookup yields CDR1 SGHRS and CDR2 YFSETQ. The CDR3 is made up of 16 amino acids. Germline trimming cut 4 bases from V and 0 bases from J; bases unmatched to any gene: 7. CDR3 DNA: TGCGCCAGCAGCCCGGGACAGATTTTCTCTGGAAACACCATATATTTT. Amino acids: CASSPGQIFSGNTIYF. Full variable domain (missing parts from reference TRBV5-1 and TRBJ1-3): KAGVTQTPRYLIKTRGQQVTLSCSPISGHRSVSWYQQTPGQGLQFLFEYFSETQRNKGNFPGRFSGRQFSNSRSEMNVSTLELGDSALYLCASSPGQIFSGNTIYFGEGSWLTVV.

The rearrangement joins TRBV7-9 to TRBJ2-1; D call uncertain. The V gene's germline CDR1 is SEHNR and CDR2 FQNEAQ (reference sequence). V lost 5 bases to trimming and J lost 6 bases, with 8 bases between them. This CDR3 spans 12 amino acids. The CDR3 protein is CASSPNINEQFF. DNA of the CDR3: TGTGCCAGCAGCCCGAACATCAATGAGCAGTTCTTC.

This chain uses TRBV9 with TRBJ2-3; 7 nucleotides line up with TRBD1. Trimming removed 0 bases from V and 1 base from J; junction bases left unmatched: 2. The CDR3 totals 15 residues. CDR1 and CDR2 from the germline V gene are SGDLS and YYNGEE. Here the CDR3 DNA reads TGTGCCAGCAGCGTAGAGGGGACAGGCACAGATACGCAGTATTTT. Translated: CASSVEGTGTDTQYF.

This clone appeared a single time. The rearrangement joins TRBV5-5 to TRBJ1-1; the match to TRBD1 covers 9 bases. Germline V CDR1 and CDR2: SGHKS, YYEKEE (reference sequence). The CDR3 is 17 amino acids. The V gene end was trimmed by 3 bases and the J gene end by 0 bases; junction bases not matched to a gene: 9. Written as DNA, the CDR3 is TGTGCCAGCAGCTCACGGCCGGGACAGGGCTTGAACACTGAAGCTTTCTTT. Translating gives CASSSRPGQGLNTEAFF.

The gene calls are TRBV27 and TRBJ2-3; D uncertain. The CDR3 loop spans 18 amino acids. CDR1 is MNHEY, CDR2 SMNVEV, per germline (reference sequence). Trimming cost V 5 bases and J 0 bases, with 21 bases left between them. The CDR3, as DNA: TGTGCCAGCAGTCTTCTGAGCCCCCTAGTGGCGAGCACAGATACGCAGTATTTT. The encoded protein is CASSLLSPLVASTDTQYF.

The V call is TRBV18, the J call TRBJ2-2, with D hard to call. CDR3 length: 17 amino acids. The germline gives CDR1 KGHSH, CDR2 LQKENI. Trimming took 3 bases from V and 0 from J, leaving 14 bases between them. Here the CDR3 reads CASSPGVFNTNTGELFF. The CDR3 region has the DNA TGTGCCAGCTCACCCGGAGTCTTTAATACGAACACCGGGGAGCTGTTTTTT.

The chain couples TRBV28 to TRBJ2-5, with a weak D call TRBD1 (6 bases). Trimming removed 7 bases at V and 0 bases at J, with 15 bases between. The CDR3 is made up of 15 amino acids. Germline lookup yields CDR1 MDHEN and CDR2 SYDVKM. CDR3 in DNA: TGTGCCAGCACTAAACAACGGGACAACCAAGAGACCCAGTACTTC. Its protein is CASTKQRDNQETQYF. The variable domain in full, completed from reference TRBV28 and TRBJ2-5, reads DVKVTQSSRYLVKRTGEKVFLECVQDMDHENMFWYRQDPGLGLRLIYFSYDVKMKEKGDIPEGYSVSREKKERFSLILESASTNQTSMYLCASTKQRDNQETQYFGPGTRLLVL.

In DNA form, the CDR3 reads TGTGCCTACAGACAGGATCCCATGAACACTGAAGCTTTCTTT. Amino acids: CAYRQDPMNTEAFF. The rearrangement links TRBV30 to TRBJ1-1, with a possible D match to TRBD1 (6 bases). Germline values: CDR1 GTSNPN, CDR2 SVGIG (reference sequence). The CDR3 totals 14 residues. V was shortened by 7 bases and J by 0 bases, with 15 bases between the two germline ends.